This TCR beta chain was found in a study of CD8+ T cells in alopecia areata. The germline CDR1 and CDR2 sequences are SGHRS and YFSETQ. V was shortened by 5 bases and J by 2 bases, with 5 bases between the two germline ends. This CDR3 comprises 13 residues. Findings of the study overall: Scalp samples also yield sequences of resident alphabeta T cells from normal skin. Lesional scalp, notably in alopecia totalis/universalis, had clonality above that of normal scalp. Possibly because of HLA-related factors, TCR sharing was less clear across patients than in mice.

Investigators isolated RNA and reverse transcribed it into cDNA to act as the sequencing template. Clones were sequenced by immunoSEQ multiplex PCR, and TCRdb holds only the in-frame ones, with some missing. The sample lists around 190,000 clones, more than 55% occurring once. From PBMCs, CD4+ and CD8+ T cells were sorted. As regards this clone: Antigen unknown.

This receptor was taken from a human donor in good health. The sequenced sample was CD8+ T cells sorted from blood. The chain links TRBV5-1 to TRBJ1-6; no reliable D call. The CDR3 is CASSYTYNSPLHF. CDR3 nucleotide sequence: TGCGCCAGCAGTTATACCTATAATTCACCCCTCCACTTT.